The clone carrying this T cell receptor (beta chain) was seen a few times. Trimming left V 7 bases short and J 1 base short, with 10 bases between. This CDR3 region has 13 residues. CDR1 and CDR2 from the germline V gene are MNHEY and SMNVEV (reference sequence). These data are taken from a study of early T cells in non-severe SARS-CoV-2 infection. Researchers attached unique molecular identifiers to individual cDNA molecules. Each CDR3 protein is one row after TCRdb ran MiXCR on the 5' RACE reads. Altogether about 27,000 distinct CDR3 sequences are present, 4.5% to 6% being singletons, with the ten largest covering roughly 1%.

The chain links TRBV27 to TRBJ1-1, with D unclear. The TCR was taken from an adult who was a healthcare worker with PCR-confirmed SARS-CoV-2 infection or an uninfected control (not recorded which). The sequenced sample consisted of whole blood. The CDR3 protein is CASIRGPNTEAFF. The CDR3 DNA reads as TGTGCCAGCATCCGCGGCCCGAACACTGAAGCTTTCTTT.